This TCR beta chain was recorded in a study of T cells in Graves' hyperthyroidism and ophthalmopathy. Trimming removed 0 bases at V and 3 bases at J, with 7 bases between. Germline V CDR1 and CDR2: SGHRS, YFSETQ. The CDR3 runs 15 residues. TCR beta CDR3 regions were amplified from RNA transcripts. When the TCR CDR3 underwent first-round RT-PCR, the HTBI primer set was used. TCRdb independently ran MiXCR on the multiplex PCR reads; one entry per CDR3 protein. The table records a few hundred thousand distinct CDR3 sequences, 15% to 20% of them present only once. The origin of this receptor is a woman aged 45-60 years with Graves' hyperthyroidism. V and J are TRBV5-1 and TRBJ2-6; D unresolved. Material: blood. The CDR3 loop is CASSLETSGANVLTF. The CDR3 nucleotides are TGCGCCAGCAGCTTGGAAACGAGTGGGGCCAACGTCCTGACTTTC.